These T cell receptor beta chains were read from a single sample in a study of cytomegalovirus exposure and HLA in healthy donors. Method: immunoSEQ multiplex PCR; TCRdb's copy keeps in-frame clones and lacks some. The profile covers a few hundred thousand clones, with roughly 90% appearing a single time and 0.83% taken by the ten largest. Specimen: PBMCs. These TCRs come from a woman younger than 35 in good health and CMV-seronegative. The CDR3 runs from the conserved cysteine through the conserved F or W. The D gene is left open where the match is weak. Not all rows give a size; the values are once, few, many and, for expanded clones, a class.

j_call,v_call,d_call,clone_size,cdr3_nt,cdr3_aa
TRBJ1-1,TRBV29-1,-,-,TGCAGCGTTGCACGGCCTGAAGCGGCCTCGAACACTGAAGCTTTCTTT,CSVARPEAASNTEAFF
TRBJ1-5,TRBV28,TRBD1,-,TGTGCCAGCAGTTTATCTGCGACAGGGGTTCAGCCCCAGCATTTT,CASSLSATGVQPQHF
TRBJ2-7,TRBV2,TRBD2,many,TGTGCCAGCGTACTAGCGGGAGGCTACGAGCAGTACTTC,CASVLAGGYEQYF
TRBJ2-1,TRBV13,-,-,TGTGCCAGCAGCCTTAGGGGTCACTCCTACAATGAGCAGTTCTTC,CASSLRGHSYNEQFF
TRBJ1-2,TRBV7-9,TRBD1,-,TGTGCCAGCAGCTTAGACATACGGGACAGGGGTTACACCTTC,CASSLDIRDRGYTF
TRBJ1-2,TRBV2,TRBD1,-,TGTGCCAGCAGTCAGGGGGACGGAGGACTTTATGGCTACACCTTC,CASSQGDGGLYGYTF
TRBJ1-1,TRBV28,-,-,TGTGCCAGCAGTCAACAGTACATGAACACTGAAGCTTTCTTT,CASSQQYMNTEAFF
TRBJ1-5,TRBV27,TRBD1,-,TGTGCCAGCAGTCTGAGAGGGGGCGCAGGCGAAAGCAATCAGCCCCAGCATTTT,CASSLRGGAGESNQPQHF
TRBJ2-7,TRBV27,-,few,TGTGCCAGCAGTTTGTCAGGACAGCCCTCCTACGAGCAGTACTTC,CASSLSGQPSYEQYF
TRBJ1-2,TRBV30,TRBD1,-,TGTGCCTGGAGTGAGGGACAGGGGCACTATGGCTACACCTTC,CAWSEGQGHYGYTF
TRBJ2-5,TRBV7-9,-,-,TGTGCCAGCAGCCGGAGCGGGTATAAAGAGACCCAGTACTTC,CASSRSGYKETQYF
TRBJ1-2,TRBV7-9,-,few,TGTGCCAGCAGCCTAGCCTGGGGGCTGGGCTACACCTTC,CASSLAWGLGYTF
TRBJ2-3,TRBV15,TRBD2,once,TGTGCCACCAGCAGGAAAGCGGGGGGGTACACAGATACGCAGTATTTT,CATSRKAGGYTDTQYF
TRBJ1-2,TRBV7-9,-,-,TGTGCCAGCAGCTTAGGGCGGCAGTTCTCTAACTATGGCTACACCTTC,CASSLGRQFSNYGYTF
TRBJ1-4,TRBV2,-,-,TGTGCCAGCAGTGATTGGGGGGGTGAAAAACTGTTTTTT,CASSDWGGEKLFF
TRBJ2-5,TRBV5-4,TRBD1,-,TGTGCCAGCAGCCTGACAGGGGTGGGCCAAGAGACCCAGTACTTC,CASSLTGVGQETQYF
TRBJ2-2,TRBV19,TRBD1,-,TGTGCCAGTACCATAAGGGGACAGGGGACCGGGGAGCTGTTTTTT,CASTIRGQGTGELFF
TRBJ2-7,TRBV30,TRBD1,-,TGTGCCTGGAGGCCTGCGGACAGGTCCTACGAGCAGTACTTC,CAWRPADRSYEQYF
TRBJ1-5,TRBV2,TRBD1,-,TGTGCCAGCAGTGAGCGAGGACAGGGGAATCAGCCCCAGCATTTT,CASSERGQGNQPQHF
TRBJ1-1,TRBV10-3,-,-,TGTGCCATCGGGGGACATAACACTGAAGCTTTCTTT,CAIGGHNTEAFF
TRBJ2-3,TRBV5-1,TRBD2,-,TGCGCCAGCAGCTTTAACGGACTAGCGGGAGGAGCTGATACGCAGTATTTT,CASSFNGLAGGADTQYF
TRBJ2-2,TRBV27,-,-,TGTGCCAGCAGTTACTCCCAAACGAACACCGGGGAGCTGTTTTTT,CASSYSQTNTGELFF
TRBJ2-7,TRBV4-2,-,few,TGTGCCAGCAGCCAAGATGAGAGATACGAGCAGTACTTC,CASSQDERYEQYF
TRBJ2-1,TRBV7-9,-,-,TGTGCCAGCAGCCTCAAGTCCGGGATCTACAATGAGCAGTTCTTC,CASSLKSGIYNEQFF
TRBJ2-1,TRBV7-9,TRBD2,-,TGTGCCAGCAGCTCGAGGACTAGCGGGAGCCACAATGAGCAGTTCTTC,CASSSRTSGSHNEQFF
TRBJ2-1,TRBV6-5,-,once,TGTGCCAGCATTAAGGACGGGAGCTCCTACAATGAGCAGTTCTTC,CASIKDGSSYNEQFF
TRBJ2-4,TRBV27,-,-,TGTGCCAGCAGTTTGGGGCCCAAAAACATTCAGTACTTC,CASSLGPKNIQYF
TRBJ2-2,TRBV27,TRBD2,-,TGTGCCAGCAGTTGGGTAGCGGGAGTAATTCCCGGGGAGCTGTTTTTT,CASSWVAGVIPGELFF
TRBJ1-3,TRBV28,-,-,TGTGCCAGCAGTTATGAAACGGCTGGAAACACCATATATTTT,CASSYETAGNTIYF
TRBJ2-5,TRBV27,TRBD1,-,TGTGCCAGCAGTTTCTCTTCCGGGACAGGGGTGGAGACCCAGTACTTC,CASSFSSGTGVETQYF
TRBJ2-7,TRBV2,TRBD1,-,TGTGCCAGCAGTGACAGGGGGCAGTACAGCGAGCAGTACTTC,CASSDRGQYSEQYF
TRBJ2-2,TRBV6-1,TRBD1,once,TGTGCCAGGACTGGCGACAGGGTTACCGGGGAGCTGTTTTTT,CARTGDRVTGELFF
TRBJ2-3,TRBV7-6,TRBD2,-,TGTGCCAGCAGCTTAGGTCTTAGCGGGGGGGCAGATACGCAGTATTTT,CASSLGLSGGADTQYF
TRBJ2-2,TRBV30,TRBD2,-,TGTGCCTGGAGTACACTCCCGGGACTAGGTGCCGGGGAGCTGTTTTTT,CAWSTLPGLGAGELFF
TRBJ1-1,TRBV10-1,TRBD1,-,TGCGCCAGCAGTGAGGGACAGGGGGATGCTTTCTTT,CASSEGQGDAFF
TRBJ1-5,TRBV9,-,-,TGTGCCAGCAGCCGGGACATCGATCAGCCCCAGCATTTT,CASSRDIDQPQHF
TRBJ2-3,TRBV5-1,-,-,TGCGCCAGCAGCTTGGTCGGGGGATTGGCAGATACGCAGTATTTT,CASSLVGGLADTQYF
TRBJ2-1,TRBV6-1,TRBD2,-,TGTGCCAGCAGCGTACTAGCGGGCAGCTACAATGAGCAGTTCTTC,CASSVLAGSYNEQFF
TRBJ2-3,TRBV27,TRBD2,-,TGTGCCAGCTTTAGGGCGGGAGGGACAGATACGCAGTATTTT,CASFRAGGTDTQYF
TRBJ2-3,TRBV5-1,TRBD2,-,TGCGCCAGCAGCGCCGTCGGGACCGGACTAGCGGGAGATACGCAGTATTTT,CASSAVGTGLAGDTQYF
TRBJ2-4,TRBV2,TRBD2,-,TGTGCCAGCACCCTGGGACTAGCGGGGAACAAAAACATTCAGTACTTC,CASTLGLAGNKNIQYF
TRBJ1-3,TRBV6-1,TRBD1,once,TGTGCCAGCAGTGACCTAAGCCCAGGGGGCTCTGGAAACACCATATATTTT,CASSDLSPGGSGNTIYF
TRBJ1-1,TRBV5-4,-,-,TGTGCCAGCAGCCGTAACAGGGAGAACACTGAAGCTTTCTTT,CASSRNRENTEAFF
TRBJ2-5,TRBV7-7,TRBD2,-,TGTGCCAGCAGCCTAGCGGGAGGGCCCGGAGAGACCCAGTACTTC,CASSLAGGPGETQYF
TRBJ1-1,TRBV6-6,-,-,TGTGCCAGCAGTAACTCACGGGGGGTAGCGAACACTGAAGCTTTCTTT,CASSNSRGVANTEAFF
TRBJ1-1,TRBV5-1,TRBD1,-,TGCGCCAGCAGCTTAGGGGGCTGGGGTGAAGCTTTCTTT,CASSLGGWGEAFF
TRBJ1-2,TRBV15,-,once,TGTGCCACCAGCAGAGACCCCAGGGATGGCTACACCTTC,CATSRDPRDGYTF
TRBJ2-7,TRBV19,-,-,TGTGCCAGTAGAGGAGGGAGAGTAAACGAGCAGTACTTC,CASRGGRVNEQYF
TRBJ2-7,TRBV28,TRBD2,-,TGTGCCAGCAGTTCCGGCGGGACTAGCGGGGGGGACGAGCAGTACTTC,CASSSGGTSGGDEQYF
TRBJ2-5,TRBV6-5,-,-,TGTGCCAGCAGTCCTTTGATGGGGAGTGAGACCCAGTACTTC,CASSPLMGSETQYF